This T cell receptor (beta chain) stems from a study of blood T cell repertoires in COVID-19. Profiling relied on immunoSEQ multiplex PCR, and the TCRdb table lists in-frame clones only, not all of them. The sample lists a few hundred thousand clones, roughly 84% occurring once. The germline V and J ends were trimmed by 2 bases and 6 bases, with 13 bases remaining between them. This CDR3 spans 15 amino acids. The germline CDR1 and CDR2 sequences are LGHNA and YSLEER. The sequencing input was PBMCs or T cells enriched from blood (not recorded which). The chain combines TRBV4-3 with TRBJ2-2; no firm D call. The sequence came from a woman aged 18-30 years who had been exposed to COVID-19. The CDR3 protein is CASSQNTKASGELFF. Here the CDR3 DNA reads TGCGCCAGCAGCCAAAATACAAAAGCGTCCGGGGAGCTGTTTTTT.